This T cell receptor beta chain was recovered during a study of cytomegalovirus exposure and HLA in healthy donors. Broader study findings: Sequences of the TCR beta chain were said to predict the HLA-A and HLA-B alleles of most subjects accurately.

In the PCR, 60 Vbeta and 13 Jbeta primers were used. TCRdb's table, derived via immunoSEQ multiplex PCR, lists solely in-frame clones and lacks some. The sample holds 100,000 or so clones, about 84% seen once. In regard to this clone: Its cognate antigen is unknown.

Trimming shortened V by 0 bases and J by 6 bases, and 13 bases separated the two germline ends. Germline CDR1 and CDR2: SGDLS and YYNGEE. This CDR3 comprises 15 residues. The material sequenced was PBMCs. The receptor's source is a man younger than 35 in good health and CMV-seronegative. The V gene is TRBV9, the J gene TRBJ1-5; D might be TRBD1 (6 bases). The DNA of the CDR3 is TGTGCCAGCAGCGTAGAGGGACACCTACGTCAGCCCCAGCATTTT. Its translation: CASSVEGHLRQPQHF.